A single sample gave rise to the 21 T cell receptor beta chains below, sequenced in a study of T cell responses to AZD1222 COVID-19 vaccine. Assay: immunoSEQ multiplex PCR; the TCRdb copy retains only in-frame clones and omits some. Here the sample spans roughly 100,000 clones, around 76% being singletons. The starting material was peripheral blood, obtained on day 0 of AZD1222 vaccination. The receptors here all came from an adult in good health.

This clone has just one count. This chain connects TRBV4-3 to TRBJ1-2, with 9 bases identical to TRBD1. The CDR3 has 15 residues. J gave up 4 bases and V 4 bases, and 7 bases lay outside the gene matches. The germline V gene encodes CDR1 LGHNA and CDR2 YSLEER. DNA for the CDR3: TGCGCCAGCAGCCTTTTAGGGGACAGGGTCTATGGCTACACCTTC. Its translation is CASSLLGDRVYGYTF.

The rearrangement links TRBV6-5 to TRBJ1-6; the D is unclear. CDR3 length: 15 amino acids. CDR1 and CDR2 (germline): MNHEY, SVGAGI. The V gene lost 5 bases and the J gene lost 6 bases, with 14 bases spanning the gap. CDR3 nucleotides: TGTGCCAGCAGTAATCTCGGGCAGACTAATTCACCCCTCCACTTT. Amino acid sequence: CASSNLGQTNSPLHF.

CDR3 amino acids: CASRLTATQYF. CDR3 DNA: TGTGCCAGCAGACTGACGGCGACCCAGTACTTC. The chain employs TRBV12-3 or TRBV12-4 and TRBJ2-5; D is unclear. Trimming left V 6 bases short and J 7 bases short, with 9 bases between. There are 11 residues in the CDR3.

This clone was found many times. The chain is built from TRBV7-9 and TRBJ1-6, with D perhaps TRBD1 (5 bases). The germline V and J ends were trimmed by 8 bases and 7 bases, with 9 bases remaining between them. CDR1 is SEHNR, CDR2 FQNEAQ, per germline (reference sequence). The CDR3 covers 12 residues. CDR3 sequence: CASREGNSPLHF. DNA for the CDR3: TGTGCCAGCCGGGAGGGGAATTCACCCCTCCACTTT.

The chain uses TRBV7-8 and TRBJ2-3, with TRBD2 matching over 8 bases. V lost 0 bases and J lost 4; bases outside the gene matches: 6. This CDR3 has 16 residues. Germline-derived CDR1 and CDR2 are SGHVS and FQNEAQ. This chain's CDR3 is CASSLAPGLGSDTQYF. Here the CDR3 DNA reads TGTGCCAGCAGCTTAGCCCCGGGACTAGGTTCAGATACGCAGTATTTT.

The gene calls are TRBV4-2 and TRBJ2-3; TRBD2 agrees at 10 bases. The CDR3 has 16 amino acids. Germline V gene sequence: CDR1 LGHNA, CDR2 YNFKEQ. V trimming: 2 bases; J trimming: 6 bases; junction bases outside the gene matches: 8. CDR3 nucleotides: TGTGCCAGCAGCCAAAATCTAGCGGGAGTTGAGGATACGCAGTATTTT. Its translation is CASSQNLAGVEDTQYF.

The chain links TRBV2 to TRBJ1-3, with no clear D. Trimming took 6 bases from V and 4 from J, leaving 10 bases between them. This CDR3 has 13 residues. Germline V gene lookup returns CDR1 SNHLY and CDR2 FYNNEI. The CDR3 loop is CASRSYSGNTIYF. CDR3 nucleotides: TGTGCCAGCAGGTCGTACAGCGGAAACACCATATATTTT. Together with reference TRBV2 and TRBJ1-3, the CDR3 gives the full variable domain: EPEVTQTPSHQVTQMGQEVILRCVPISNHLYFYWYRQILGQKVEFLVSFYNNEISEKSEIFDDQFSVERPDGSNFTLKIRSTKLEDSAMYFCASRSYSGNTIYFGEGSWLTVV.

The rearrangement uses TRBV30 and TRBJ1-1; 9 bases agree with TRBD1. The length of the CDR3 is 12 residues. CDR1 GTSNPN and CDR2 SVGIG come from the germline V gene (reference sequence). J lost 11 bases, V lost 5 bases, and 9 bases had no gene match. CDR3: CAWSVQGASAFF. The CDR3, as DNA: TGTGCCTGGTCCGTACAGGGGGCTTCGGCTTTCTTT. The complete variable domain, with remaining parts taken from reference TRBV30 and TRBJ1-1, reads SQTIHQWPATLVQPVGSPLSLECTVEGTSNPNLYWYRQAAGRGLQLLFYSVGIGQISSEVPQNLSASRPQDRQFILSSKKLLLSDSGFYLCAWSVQGASAFFGQGTRLTVV.

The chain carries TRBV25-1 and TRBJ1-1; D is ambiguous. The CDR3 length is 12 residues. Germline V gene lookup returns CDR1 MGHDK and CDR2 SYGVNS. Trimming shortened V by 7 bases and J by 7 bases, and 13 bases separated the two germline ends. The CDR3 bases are TGTGCCAGCATCACGGACGGACTTGAAGCTTTCTTT. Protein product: CASITDGLEAFF.

CDR3 in DNA: TGTGCCACCAGTGATTTGGACAGGGACACCGGGGAGCTGTTTTTT. Residues: CATSDLDRDTGELFF. J is TRBJ2-2 and V is TRBV24-1; the match to TRBD1 covers 7 bases. CDR1 KGHDR and CDR2 SFDVKD come from the germline V gene. The V gene end was trimmed by 0 bases and the J gene end by 3 bases; junction bases not matched to a gene: 0. This CDR3 is built from 15 residues.

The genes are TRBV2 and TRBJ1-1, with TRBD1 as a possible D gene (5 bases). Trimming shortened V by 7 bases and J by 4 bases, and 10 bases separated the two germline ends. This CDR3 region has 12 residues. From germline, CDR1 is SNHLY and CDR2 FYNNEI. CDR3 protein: CASKLGGTEAFF. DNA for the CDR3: TGTGCCAGCAAGTTGGGGGGCACTGAAGCTTTCTTT.

The chain's CDR3 is CASSTKGRPGGLWNEQFF. The CDR3 DNA follows: TGTGCCAGCAGCACCAAGGGGAGGCCGGGGGGGCTTTGGAATGAGCAGTTCTTC. The chain couples TRBV9 to TRBJ2-1; TRBD2 aligns across 8 bases. This CDR3 contains 18 residues. Germline assignment: CDR1 SGDLS and CDR2 YYNGEE. Unmatched junction bases numbered 19, after V lost 4 bases and J lost 7 bases.

This CDR3 is CAIRAGQGMTSPLHF. In DNA, the CDR3 is TGTGCCATCAGAGCTGGACAGGGGATGACTTCACCCCTCCACTTT. V is TRBV10-3 and J is TRBJ1-6, with TRBD1 matching 9 bases. Germline CDR1 reads ENHRY; CDR2 reads SYGVKD. Trimming cost V 6 bases and J 9 bases; bases outside gene matches: 9. The CDR3 covers 15 residues.

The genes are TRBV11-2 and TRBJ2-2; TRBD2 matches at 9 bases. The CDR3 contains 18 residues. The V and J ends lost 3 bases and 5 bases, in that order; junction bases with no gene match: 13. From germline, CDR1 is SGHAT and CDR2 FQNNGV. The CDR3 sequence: CASSFFSRGGARTGELFF. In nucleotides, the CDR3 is TGTGCCAGCAGCTTTTTCTCTCGCGGGGGGGCCAGGACCGGGGAGCTGTTTTTT.

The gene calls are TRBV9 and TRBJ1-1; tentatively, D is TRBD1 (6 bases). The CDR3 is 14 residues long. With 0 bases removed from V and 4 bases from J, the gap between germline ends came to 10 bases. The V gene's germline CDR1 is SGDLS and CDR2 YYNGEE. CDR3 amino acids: CASSVGQGSTEAFF. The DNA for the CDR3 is TGTGCCAGCAGCGTAGGGCAGGGGAGCACTGAAGCTTTCTTT. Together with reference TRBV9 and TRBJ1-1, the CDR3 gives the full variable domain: DSGVTQTPKHLITATGQRVTLRCSPRSGDLSVYWYQQSLDQGLQFLIQYYNGEERAKGNILERFSAQQFPDLHSELNLSSLELGDSALYFCASSVGQGSTEAFFGQGTRLTVV.

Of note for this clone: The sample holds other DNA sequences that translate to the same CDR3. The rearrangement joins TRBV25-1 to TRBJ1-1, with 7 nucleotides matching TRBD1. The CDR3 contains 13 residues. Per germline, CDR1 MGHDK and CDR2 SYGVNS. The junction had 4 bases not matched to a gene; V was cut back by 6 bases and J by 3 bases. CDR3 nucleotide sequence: TGTGCCAGCAGCAGGGGGGGGTACACTGAAGCTTTCTTT. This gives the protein CASSRGGYTEAFF.

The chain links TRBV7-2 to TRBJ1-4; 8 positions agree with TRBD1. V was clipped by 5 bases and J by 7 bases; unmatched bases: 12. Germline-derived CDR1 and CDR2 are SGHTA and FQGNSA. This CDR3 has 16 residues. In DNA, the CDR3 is TGTGCCAGCAGCCAGGGGGCCAGCCGAGGGGGTGAAAAACTGTTTTTT. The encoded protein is CASSQGASRGGEKLFF. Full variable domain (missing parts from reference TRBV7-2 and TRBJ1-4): GAGVSQSPSNKVTEKGKDVELRCDPISGHTALYWYRQSLGQGLEFLIYFQGNSAPDKSGLPSDRFSAERTGGSVSTLTIQRTQQEDSAVYLCASSQGASRGGEKLFFGSGTQLSVL.

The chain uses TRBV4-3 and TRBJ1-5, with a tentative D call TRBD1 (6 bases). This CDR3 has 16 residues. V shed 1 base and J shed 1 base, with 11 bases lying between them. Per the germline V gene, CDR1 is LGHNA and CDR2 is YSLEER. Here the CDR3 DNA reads TGCGCCAGCAGCCAAGGGGGGGCAGGGAGCAATCAGCCCCAGCATTTT. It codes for CASSQGGAGSNQPQHF.

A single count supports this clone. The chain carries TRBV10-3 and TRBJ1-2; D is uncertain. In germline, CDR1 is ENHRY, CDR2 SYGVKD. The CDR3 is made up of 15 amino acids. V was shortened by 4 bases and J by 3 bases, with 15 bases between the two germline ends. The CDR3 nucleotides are TGTGCCATCAGTGGCGTCAGCTCGGGTGACTATGGCTACACCTTC. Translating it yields CAISGVSSGDYGYTF.

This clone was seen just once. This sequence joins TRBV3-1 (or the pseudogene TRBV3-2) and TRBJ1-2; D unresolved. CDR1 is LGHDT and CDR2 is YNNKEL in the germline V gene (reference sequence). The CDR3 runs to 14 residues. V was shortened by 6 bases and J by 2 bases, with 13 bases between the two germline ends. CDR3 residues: CASRNIGSNYGYTF. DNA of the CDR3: TGTGCCAGCAGAAACATTGGGTCGAACTATGGCTACACCTTC.

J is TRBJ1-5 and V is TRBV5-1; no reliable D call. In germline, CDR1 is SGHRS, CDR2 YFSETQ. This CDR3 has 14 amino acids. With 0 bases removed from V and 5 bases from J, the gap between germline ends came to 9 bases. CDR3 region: CASSLGVRHQPQHF. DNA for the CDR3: TGCGCCAGCAGCTTGGGGGTTCGGCATCAGCCCCAGCATTTT. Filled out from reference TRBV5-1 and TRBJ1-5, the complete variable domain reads KAGVTQTPRYLIKTRGQQVTLSCSPISGHRSVSWYQQTPGQGLQFLFEYFSETQRNKGNFPGRFSGRQFSNSRSEMNVSTLELGDSALYLCASSLGVRHQPQHFGDGTRLSIL.